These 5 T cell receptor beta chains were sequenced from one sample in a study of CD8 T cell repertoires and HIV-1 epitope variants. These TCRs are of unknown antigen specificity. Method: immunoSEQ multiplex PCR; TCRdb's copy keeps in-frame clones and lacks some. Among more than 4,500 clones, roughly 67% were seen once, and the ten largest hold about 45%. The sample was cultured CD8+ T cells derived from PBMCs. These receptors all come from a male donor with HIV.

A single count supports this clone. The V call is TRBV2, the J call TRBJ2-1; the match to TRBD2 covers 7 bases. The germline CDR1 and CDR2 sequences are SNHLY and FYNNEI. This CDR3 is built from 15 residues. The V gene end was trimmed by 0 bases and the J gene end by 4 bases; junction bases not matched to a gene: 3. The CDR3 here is CASSEAGGQYNEQFF. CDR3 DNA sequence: TGTGCCAGCAGTGAAGCGGGAGGGCAATACAATGAGCAGTTCTTC.

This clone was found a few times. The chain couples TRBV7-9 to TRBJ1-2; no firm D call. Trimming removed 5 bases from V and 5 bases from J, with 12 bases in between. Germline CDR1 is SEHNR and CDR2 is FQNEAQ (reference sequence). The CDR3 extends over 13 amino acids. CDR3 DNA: TGTGCCAGCAGCCATCACCGGGGTTATGGCTACACCTTC. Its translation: CASSHHRGYGYTF.

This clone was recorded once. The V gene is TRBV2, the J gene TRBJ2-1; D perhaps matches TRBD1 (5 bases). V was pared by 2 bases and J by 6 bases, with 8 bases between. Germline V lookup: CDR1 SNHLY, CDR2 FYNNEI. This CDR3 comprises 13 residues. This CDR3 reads CASSENRFNEQFF. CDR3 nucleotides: TGTGCCAGCAGTGAAAACAGGTTCAATGAGCAGTTCTTC.

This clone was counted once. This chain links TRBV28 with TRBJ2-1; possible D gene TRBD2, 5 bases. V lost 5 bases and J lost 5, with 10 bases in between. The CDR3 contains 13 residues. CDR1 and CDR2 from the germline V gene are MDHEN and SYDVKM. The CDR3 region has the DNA TGTGCCAGCAGTCTAGAGGAGGACAATGAGCAGTTCTTC. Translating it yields CASSLEEDNEQFF.

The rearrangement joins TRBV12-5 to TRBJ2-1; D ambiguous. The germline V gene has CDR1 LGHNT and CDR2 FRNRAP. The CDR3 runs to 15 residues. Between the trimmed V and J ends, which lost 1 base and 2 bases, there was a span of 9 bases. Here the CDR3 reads CASGLGPSPYNEQFF. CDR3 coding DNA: TGTGCTAGTGGTTTGGGGCCTTCGCCCTACAATGAGCAGTTCTTC. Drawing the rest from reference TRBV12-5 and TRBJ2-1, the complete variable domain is DARVTQTPRHKVTEMGQEVTMRCQPILGHNTVFWYRQTMMQGLELLAYFRNRAPLDDSGMPKDRFSAEMPDATLATLKIQPSEPRDSAVYFCASGLGPSPYNEQFFGPGTRLTVL.